This T cell receptor (beta chain) was sequenced during a study of cytomegalovirus exposure and HLA in healthy donors. CDR3 length: 14 residues. Trimming took off 3 bases at V and 6 bases at J, with 13 bases between the two ends. Germline-derived CDR1 and CDR2 are WNHNN and SYGVQD (reference sequence). This PCR relied on a set of 60 Vbeta primers and 13 Jbeta primers. The table came from immunoSEQ multiplex PCR; TCRdb's copy has only in-frame clones and leaves some out. The table shows roughly 180,000 clones, with approximately 88% occurring only once. This TCR came from a man between 25 and 39 years old in good health and CMV-seronegative. The rearrangement uses TRBV10-1 and TRBJ2-3; possible D gene TRBD1, 6 bases. The sequencing sample was made of PBMCs. The CDR3 region has the DNA TGCGCCAGCAGTGACTTGGGGGCCCCCGATACGCAGTATTTT. Translating gives CASSDLGAPDTQYF.